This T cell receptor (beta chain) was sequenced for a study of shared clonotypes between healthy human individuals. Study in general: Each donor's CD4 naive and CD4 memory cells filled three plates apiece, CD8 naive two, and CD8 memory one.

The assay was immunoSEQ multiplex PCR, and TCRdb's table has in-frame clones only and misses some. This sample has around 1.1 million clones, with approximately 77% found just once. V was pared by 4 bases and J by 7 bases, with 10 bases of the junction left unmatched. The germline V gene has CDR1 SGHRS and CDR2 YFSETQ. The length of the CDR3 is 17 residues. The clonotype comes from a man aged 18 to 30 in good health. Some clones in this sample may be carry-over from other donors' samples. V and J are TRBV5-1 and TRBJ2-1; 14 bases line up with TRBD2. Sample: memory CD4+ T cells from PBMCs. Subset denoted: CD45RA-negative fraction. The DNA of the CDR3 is TGCGCCAGCAGCACTGGGACTAGCGGGAGTTTCAGGAATGAGCAGTTCTTC. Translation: CASSTGTSGSFRNEQFF.